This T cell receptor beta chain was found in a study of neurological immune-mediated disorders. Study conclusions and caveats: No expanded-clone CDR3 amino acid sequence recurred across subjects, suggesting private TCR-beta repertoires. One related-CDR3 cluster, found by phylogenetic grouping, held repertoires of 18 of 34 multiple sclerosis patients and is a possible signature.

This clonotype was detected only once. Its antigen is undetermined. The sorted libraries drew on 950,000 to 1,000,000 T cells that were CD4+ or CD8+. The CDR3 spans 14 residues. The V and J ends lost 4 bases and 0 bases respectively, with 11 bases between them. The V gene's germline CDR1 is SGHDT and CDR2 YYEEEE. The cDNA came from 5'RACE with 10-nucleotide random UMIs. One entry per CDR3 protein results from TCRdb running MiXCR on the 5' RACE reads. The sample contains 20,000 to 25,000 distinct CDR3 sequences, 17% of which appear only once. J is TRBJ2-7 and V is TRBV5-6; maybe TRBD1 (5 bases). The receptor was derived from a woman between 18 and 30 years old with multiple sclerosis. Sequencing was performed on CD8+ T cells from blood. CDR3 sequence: CASSPDSLSYEQYF. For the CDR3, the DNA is TGTGCCAGCAGCCCCGACAGCCTCTCCTACGAGCAGTACTTC.